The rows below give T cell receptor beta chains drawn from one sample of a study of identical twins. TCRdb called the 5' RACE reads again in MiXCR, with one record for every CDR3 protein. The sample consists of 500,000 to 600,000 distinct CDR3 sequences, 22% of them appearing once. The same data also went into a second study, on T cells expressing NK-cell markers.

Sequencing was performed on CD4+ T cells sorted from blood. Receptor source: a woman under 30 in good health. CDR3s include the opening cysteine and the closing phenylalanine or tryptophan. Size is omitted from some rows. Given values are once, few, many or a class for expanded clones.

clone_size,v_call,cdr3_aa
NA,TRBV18,CASSPSVKDGYTF
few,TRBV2,CASSETGGEKLFF
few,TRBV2,CASRPDRVGTDTQYF
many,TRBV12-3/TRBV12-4,CASTSGQGARTEAFF
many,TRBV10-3,CAIKTGDYNEQFF
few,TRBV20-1,CSAIGARGEDDEQFF
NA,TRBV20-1,CSATHISGGAKNIQYF
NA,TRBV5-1,CASSTDRGARNEQFF
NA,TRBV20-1,CSALLDRQETQYF
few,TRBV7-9,CASSSGRNQPQHF
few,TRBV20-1,CSARTGDHYGYTF